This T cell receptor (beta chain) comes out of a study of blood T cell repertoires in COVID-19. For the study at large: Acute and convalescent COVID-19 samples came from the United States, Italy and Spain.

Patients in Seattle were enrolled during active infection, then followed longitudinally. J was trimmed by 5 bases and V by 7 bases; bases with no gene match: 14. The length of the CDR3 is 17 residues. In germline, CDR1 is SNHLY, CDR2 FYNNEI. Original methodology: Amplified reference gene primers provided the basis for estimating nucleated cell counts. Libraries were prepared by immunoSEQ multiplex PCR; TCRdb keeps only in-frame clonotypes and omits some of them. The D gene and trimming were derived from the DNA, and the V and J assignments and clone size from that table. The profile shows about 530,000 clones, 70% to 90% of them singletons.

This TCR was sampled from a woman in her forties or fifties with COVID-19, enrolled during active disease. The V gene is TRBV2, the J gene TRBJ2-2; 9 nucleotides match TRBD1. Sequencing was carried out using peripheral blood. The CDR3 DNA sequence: TGTGCCAGCATCAAGATGCAGGGACAGGGTTTTACCGGGGAGCTGTTTTTT. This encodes CASIKMQGQGFTGELFF.